Ten or more counts support the clone carrying this TCR beta chain. Its antigen is unknown. The data were obtained in a study of neurological immune-mediated disorders. It was from 2 million PBMCs stored at -80 C that the unsorted libraries were obtained. Germline V gene data show CDR1 as SGHTA and CDR2 as FQGTGA. This CDR3 is 14 amino acids long. The V and J ends lost 4 bases and 5 bases, in that order; junction bases with no gene match: 6. General study findings and limits: The level of TCR clonal expansion was highest in patients with HTLV-1-associated myelopathy and lowest in multiple sclerosis, where it fell below the level seen in healthy controls. When the repertoires were sorted by phylogenetic grouping, those of 18 of 34 multiple sclerosis patients ended up in one related-CDR3 cluster, a possible signature.

TCRdb fed the 5' RACE reads into MiXCR, producing one record per CDR3 protein. The sample has about 66,000 distinct CDR3 sequences; 3.5% to 5% are singletons. The rearrangement joins TRBV7-3 to TRBJ1-1; 8 nucleotides align to TRBD1. This clonotype was obtained from a man between 25 and 39 years old with multiple sclerosis. Sample: PBMCs. The CDR3 sequence is CASSSTGVATEAFF. In nucleotides, the CDR3 is TGTGCCAGCAGCTCGACAGGGGTAGCGACTGAAGCTTTCTTT.